Described below is a single T cell receptor (beta chain) sequence and its context. The CDR3 sequence is 15 residues long. CDR1 and CDR2 from the germline V gene are DFQATT and SNEGSKA (reference sequence). V was cut by 4 bases and J by 0 bases, with 13 bases left in between. This specimen comes from a study of CD8+CD57+ T cells in acquired aplastic anemia. On the study more broadly: Recorded DNA amounts for sorted CD4+ and CD8+ cells had an average of around 3 ug.

Template material for TCR beta VDJ and CDR3 profiling consisted of genomic DNA. MiXCR was run by TCRdb on the reads, yielding one entry per CDR3 protein. The sample includes 250,000 to 350,000 distinct CDR3 sequences, 50% to 65% of them seen just once. Those patients picked for sequencing had displayed CD8+CD57+ cell expansion on flow cytometry. Every patient was diagnosed with severe acquired aplastic anemia. No patient had been given any therapy when blood was sampled. The source material was sorted CD4+, CD8+, or CD8+CD57+ T cells (not recorded which) from PBMCs. The V and J genes are TRBV20-1 and TRBJ1-5, with no clear D. The source of this sequence is a human donor with aplastic anemia. The CDR3 sequence: CSAKTGSYSNQPQHF. CDR3 DNA: TGCAGTGCTAAGACGGGAAGTTATAGCAATCAGCCCCAGCATTTT.